The 24 T cell receptor beta chains in this list originate from one sample, sequenced in a study of tumor-infiltrating lymphocytes in primary liver carcinoma. Joint extraction of RNA and DNA used roughly 19-32 mg of bulk tissue that was unsorted. cDNA specific to TCR beta was made from around 450 ng of total RNA, with a constant-region primer employed for priming. Generation of the TCR beta libraries relied on three nested multiplex PCR rounds using slightly modified ARM-PCR. TRBV1-TRBV30 forward primers and a C-beta reverse primer were used in the first two PCR rounds, which each ran for ten to eleven cycles. MiXCR, run by TCRdb on the multiplex PCR reads, gives a single entry per CDR3 protein. The repertoire holds roughly 80,000 distinct CDR3 sequences, with approximately 70% as singletons. The sample comprised tumor-adjacent normal liver tissue. The receptors originated from a man aged 35-49 years with primary liver carcinoma and hepatitis B virus infection.

Points on this clonotype: At one end the junction does not follow the germline gene, possibly because of a read error. The chain links TRBV12-3 or TRBV12-4 to TRBJ1-2; D is perhaps TRBD1 (5 bases). This CDR3 spans 14 amino acids. The CDR3 sequence is CASSLQGSVEGYIF. For the CDR3, the DNA is TGTGCCAGCAGTTTACAGGGAAGTGTTGAGGGCTACATCTTC.

Notes on this clonotype: This CDR3 is missing its conserved last phenylalanine or tryptophan, likely due to a read error. The rearrangement joins TRBV6-5 to TRBJ2-1; D possibly corresponds to TRBD1 (6 bases). The CDR3 has 16 residues. Germline CDR1 and CDR2: MNHEY and SVGAGI. In DNA form, the CDR3 reads TGTGCCAGCTCATCTCTGCGCGGACAGCTATACAATAAGCAGTTCTCC. This translates into CASSSLRGQLYNKQFS.

About this clonotype: A much larger clone is a single base away; this may be a read error. The rearrangement links TRBV30 to TRBJ2-7, with a possible D match to TRBD2 (7 bases). Per germline, CDR1 GTSNPN and CDR2 SVGIG (reference sequence). CDR3 length: 14 amino acids. With 1 base removed from V and 3 bases from J, the gap between germline ends came to 13 bases. The CDR3 DNA reads as TGTGCCTGGAGTGGGGGGGGCAACTTCTACGAGCAGTACTTC. The encoded protein is CAWSGGGNFYEQYF.

In its sample, this clonotype was seen many times. The chain's CDR3 is CASSQELARGTDTQYF. CDR3 nucleotide sequence: TGCGCCAGCAGCCAAGAACTAGCGAGGGGCACAGATACGCAGTATTTT. This chain connects TRBV4-3 to TRBJ2-3; TRBD2 matches at 7 bases. V gave up 0 bases and J gave up 1 base; unmatched junction bases: 4. The CDR3 runs to 16 residues. In germline, CDR1 is LGHNA, CDR2 YSLEER.

A note on this clonotype: The CDR3 end shows no conserved phenylalanine or tryptophan, and so a read error is likely. It is unclear where the CDR3 begins or ends on the DNA, so no DNA is shown, and the CDR3 is as TCRdb lists it. The genes are TRBV11-2 and TRBJ2-1; the listed D gene, TRBD1, was not tested against the DNA. The CDR3 is 15 amino acids long, termini counted. Per germline, CDR1 SGHAT and CDR2 FQNNGV. CDR3 protein: CVSSDPLGYYNEQSL.

This clonotype was seen only once. Relative to the germline gene, one junction end is altered; a read error may explain this. V and J are TRBV6-1 and TRBJ2-3; the match to TRBD2 covers 10 bases. CDR1 and CDR2 (germline): MNHNS, SASEGT. CDR3 length: 19 amino acids. The CDR3 reads CTSILNRLAGLTLENTHYF. CDR3 bases: TGTACCAGCATCCTGAATAGACTAGCGGGCCTCACCTTAGAAAATACGCACTATTTT.

As for this clonotype: Since a much larger clone is just one base distant, this may be a read error. The J gene is TRBJ1-2, the V gene TRBV6-1; no firm D call. Germline lookup yields CDR1 MNHNS and CDR2 SASEGT. The ends were cut back, 4 bases at V and 5 bases at J, with 8 bases in the middle. CDR3 length: 12 residues. CDR3 sequence: CASSAPQYGYTF. CDR3 sequence (DNA): TGTGCCAGCAGTGCCCCCCAATATGGCTACACCTTC.

As to this clonotype: A read error may account for a junction end that differs from germline. The V gene is TRBV11-2, the J gene TRBJ2-1; TRBD1 is a possible D gene (6 bases). CDR3 length equals 16 residues. From germline, CDR1 is SGHAT and CDR2 FQNNGV. The CDR3 DNA follows: TGTGCCAGCGGCTTGGGACACCCCGAGTCCCTCTACGCGCAGTTCTTC. Its translation is CASGLGHPESLYAQFF. Drawing the rest from reference TRBV11-2 and TRBJ2-1, the complete variable domain is EAGVAQSPRYKIIEKRQSVAFWCNPISGHATLYWYQQILGQGPKLLIQFQNNGVVDDSQLPKDRFSAERLKGVDSTLKIQPAKLEDSAVYLCASGLGHPESLYAQFFGPGTRLTVL.

This clonotype showed up many times. The V gene is TRBV4-2, the J gene TRBJ2-1; D is possibly TRBD1 or TRBD2 (5 bases each). Germline assignment: CDR1 LGHNA and CDR2 YNFKEQ. This CDR3 has 16 amino acids. Trimming shortened V by 2 bases and J by 5 bases, and 16 bases separated the two germline ends. CDR3 region: CASSQHLGTGNNEQFF. CDR3 bases: TGTGCCAGCAGCCAACACCTCGGGACGGGTAACAATGAGCAGTTCTTC.

About this clonotype itself: A clone one base away is much larger, so this may be a read error. The V call is TRBV5-8, the J call TRBJ2-2, with no clear D. CDR3 length: 11 residues. Germline V gene lookup returns CDR1 SGHTS and CDR2 YDEGEE. V lost 2 bases, J lost 9 bases, and 5 bases lay in between. The DNA for the CDR3 is TGTGCCAGCAGCTTTGGGCGGGAGCTGTTTTTT. It encodes CASSFGRELFF.

This chain links TRBV28 with TRBJ2-3; D tentatively reads TRBD1 or TRBD2 (7 bases each). V was trimmed by 6 bases and J by 4 bases, leaving 17 bases between them. The CDR3 is made up of 15 amino acids. Germline lookup yields CDR1 MDHEN and CDR2 SYDVKM. The CDR3 loop is CASSRGGSAADTQYF. In nucleotides, the CDR3 is TGTGCCAGCAGCAGGGGGGGTTCGGCGGCAGATACGCAGTATTTT.

The chain joins TRBV6-5 to TRBJ1-5; D unclear. The germline V and J ends were trimmed by 4 bases and 2 bases, with 12 bases remaining between them. Per the germline V gene, CDR1 is MNHEY and CDR2 is SVGAGI. CDR3 length: 15 amino acids. The chain's CDR3 is CASSSNQTGNQPQHF. DNA of the CDR3: TGTGCCAGCAGTTCCAATCAGACGGGCAATCAGCCCCAGCATTTT.

On this clonotype: Mismatch with germline at one junction end may stem from a read error. The rearrangement joins TRBV12-3 or TRBV12-4 to TRBJ2-5, with D uncertain. The CDR3 is 12 residues long. The CDR3 bases are TGTGTCAGCACCTTGACAAAGGAGACCCAGTACTTC. Protein sequence: CVSTLTKETQYF.

Comments on this clonotype: One end of the junction fails to match germline, which may point to a read error. The CDR3 spells CASSQDLSRLTDTRYF. For the CDR3, the DNA is TGTGCCAGCAGCCAAGATCTTAGCCGCCTCACAGATACGCGGTATTTT. The chain is built from TRBV4-2 and TRBJ2-3; D remains ambiguous. Germline lookup yields CDR1 LGHNA and CDR2 YNFKEQ. The CDR3 has 16 amino acids.

In the case of this clonotype: This sequence may be a read error, since a much larger clone differs from it by one base. The chain has TRBV29-1 and TRBJ2-5; D perhaps matches TRBD1 (5 bases). The CDR3 runs 13 residues. V was shortened by 7 bases and J by 4 bases, with 16 bases between the two germline ends. Germline CDR1 SQVTM, CDR2 ANQGSEA. The CDR3 reads CSGHGAKVETQYF. Here the CDR3 DNA reads TGCAGCGGACATGGGGCGAAAGTAGAGACCCAGTACTTC.

Notes on this clonotype: Given the absence of the conserved phenylalanine or tryptophan at the CDR3 end, a read error is likely. V and J are TRBV4-2 and TRBJ2-1; the D gene is possibly TRBD1 (6 bases). Germline CDR1 reads LGHNA; CDR2 reads YNFKEQ. This CDR3 contains 16 residues. The CDR3 DNA is TGTGCCAGCAGCCAAGATTTAGGGGGAAACTACGATGAGCAGTTCTCC. Protein product: CASSQDLGGNYDEQFS.

Comments on this clonotype: One end of the junction is discordant with germline, which a read error may explain. The chain uses TRBV6-2 or TRBV6-3 and TRBJ2-2, with D hard to call. CDR1 and CDR2 from the germline V gene are MNHEY and SVGEGT. CDR3 length: 13 amino acids. In nucleotides, the CDR3 is TGTGCCAGAAGTTACTCCTTAAGTGGGGAGCTGTTTTTT. Amino acid sequence: CARSYSLSGELFF.

Comment on this clonotype: The CDR3 ends on some other residue instead of the conserved phenylalanine or tryptophan, so this is likely a read error. The chain joins TRBV29-1 to TRBJ2-7, with D perhaps matching TRBD1 (5 bases). Germline lookup yields CDR1 SQVTM and CDR2 ANQGSEA. CDR3 size: 12 residues. Trimming removed 4 bases at V and 3 bases at J, with 10 bases between. CDR3 loop: CSVGDSNYEQYL. The CDR3 DNA reads TGCAGCGTTGGTGACAGCAACTACGAGCAGTACCTC.

Of note for this clonotype: No conserved phenylalanine or tryptophan ends this CDR3, so it is likely a read error. Because the CDR3's place on the DNA is in doubt, the DNA is left out and the CDR3 is given as listed by TCRdb. This chain connects TRBV11-1 to TRBJ2-2. In germline, CDR1 is SGHAT, CDR2 FQDESV (reference sequence). The CDR3 sequence runs 13 residues, both termini included. This chain's CDR3 is CASSLVRFVSCFS.

With regard to this clonotype: A read error is possible here, since a much larger clone lies one base away. The chain links TRBV4-2 to TRBJ1-2; D ambiguous. The CDR3 extends over 14 amino acids. In germline, CDR1 is LGHNA, CDR2 YNFKEQ. Written as DNA, the CDR3 is TGTGCAAGCAGCCACTTCGACGGCAACTATGGCTACACCTTC. As protein: CASSHFDGNYGYTF.

About this clonotype: This could be a read error, since a much larger clone is one nucleotide away. The V gene is TRBV7-9, the J gene TRBJ2-6, with a possible D match to TRBD2 (5 bases). Germline CDR1 SEHNR, CDR2 FQNEAQ (reference sequence). This CDR3 has 15 residues. V was clipped by 5 bases and J by 0 bases, with 8 bases between them. In DNA, the CDR3 is TGTGCCAGCAGCCGTGGGAGCTCTGGGGCCAACGTCCTGACTTTC. Encoded protein: CASSRGSSGANVLTF. Full variable domain (outside the CDR3, taken from reference TRBV7-9 and TRBJ2-6): DTGVSQNPRHKITKRGQNVTFRCDPISEHNRLYWYRQTLGQGPEFLTYFQNEAQLEKSRLLSDRFSAERPKGSFSTLEIQRTEQGDSAMYLCASSRGSSGANVLTFGAGSRLTVL.

Notes on this clonotype: One end of the junction is discordant with germline, which a read error may explain. The chain employs TRBV11-2 and TRBJ2-5, with D perhaps TRBD1 (5 bases). This CDR3 spans 14 amino acids. Germline V gives CDR1 SGHAT, CDR2 FQNNGV. CDR3 nucleotides: TGTGCCAGCAGCCCCGGACACGTACAAGGGGCCCAATACTTC. This gives the protein CASSPGHVQGAQYF.

The chain combines TRBV12-3 or TRBV12-4 with TRBJ2-2; D possibly uses TRBD1 or TRBD2 (6 bases each). Trimming took off 9 bases at V and 6 bases at J, with 17 bases between the two ends. The CDR3 is 14 amino acids. The CDR3 region is CASSYHRGAGELFF. CDR3 coding DNA: TGTGCCAGTAGCTACCATAGGGGGGCCGGGGAGCTGTTTTTT.

A remark on this clonotype: This may be a read error: a much more frequent sequence differs by one nucleotide. The chain recombines TRBV21-1 with TRBJ2-1; TRBD1 is the table's D call and was not checked against the DNA. TRBV21-1 is labeled a pseudogene. This CDR3 is 12 amino acids long. The CDR3 spells CASRPTGNKQFF. CDR3 bases: TGTGCCAGCAGACCGACAGGGAATAAGCAGTTCTTC.